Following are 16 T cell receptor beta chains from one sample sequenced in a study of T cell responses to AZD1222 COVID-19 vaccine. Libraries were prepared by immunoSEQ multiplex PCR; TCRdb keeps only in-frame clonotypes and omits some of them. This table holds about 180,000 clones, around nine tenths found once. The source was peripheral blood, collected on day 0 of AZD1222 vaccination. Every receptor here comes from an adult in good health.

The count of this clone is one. The CDR3 bases are TGCGCCAGCAGCTCTGGACAGGGTAGGCACCGGAGGGACACCGGGGAGCTGTTTTTT. Translation: CASSSGQGRHRRDTGELFF. The chain recombines TRBV5-1 with TRBJ2-2; 8 nucleotides line up with TRBD1. Germline CDR1 SGHRS, CDR2 YFSETQ. V trimming: 3 bases; J trimming: 3 bases; junction bases outside the gene matches: 16. The CDR3 runs to 19 residues.

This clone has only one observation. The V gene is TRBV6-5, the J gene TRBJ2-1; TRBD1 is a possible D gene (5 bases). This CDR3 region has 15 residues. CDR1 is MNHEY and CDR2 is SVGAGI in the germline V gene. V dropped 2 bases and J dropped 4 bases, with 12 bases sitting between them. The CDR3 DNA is TGTGCCAGCAGTTACAGGGTACGACAGTACAATGAGCAGTTCTTC. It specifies CASSYRVRQYNEQFF.

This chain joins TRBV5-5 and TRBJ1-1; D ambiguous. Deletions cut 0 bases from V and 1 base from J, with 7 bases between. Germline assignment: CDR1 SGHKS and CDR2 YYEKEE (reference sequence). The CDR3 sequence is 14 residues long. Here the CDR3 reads CASSLVPKNTEAFF. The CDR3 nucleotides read TGTGCCAGCAGCTTGGTACCGAAGAACACTGAAGCTTTCTTT.

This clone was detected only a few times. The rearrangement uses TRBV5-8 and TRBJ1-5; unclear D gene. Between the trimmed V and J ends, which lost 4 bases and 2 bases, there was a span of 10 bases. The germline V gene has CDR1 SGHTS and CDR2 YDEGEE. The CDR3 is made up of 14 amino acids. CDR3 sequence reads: CASSRRWGNQPQHF. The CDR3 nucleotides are TGTGCCAGCAGCCGCCGGTGGGGCAATCAGCCCCAGCATTTT. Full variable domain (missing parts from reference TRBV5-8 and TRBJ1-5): EAGVTQSPTHLIKTRGQQATLRCSPISGHTSVYWYQQALGLGLQFLLWYDEGEERNRGNFPPRFSGRQFPNYSSELNVNALELEDSALYLCASSRRWGNQPQHFGDGTRLSIL.

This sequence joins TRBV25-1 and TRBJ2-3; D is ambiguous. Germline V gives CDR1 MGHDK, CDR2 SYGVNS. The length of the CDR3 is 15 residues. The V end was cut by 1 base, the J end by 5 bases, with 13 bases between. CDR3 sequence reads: CASSESYISRDTQYF. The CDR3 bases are TGTGCCAGCAGTGAATCTTACATATCAAGAGATACGCAGTATTTT.

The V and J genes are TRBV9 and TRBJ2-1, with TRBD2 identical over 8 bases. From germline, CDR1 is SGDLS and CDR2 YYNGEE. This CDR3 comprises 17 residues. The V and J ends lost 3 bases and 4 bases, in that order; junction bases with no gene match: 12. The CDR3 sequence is CASSGAQGAGAYNEQFF. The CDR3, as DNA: TGTGCCAGCAGCGGGGCCCAGGGAGCGGGAGCGTACAATGAGCAGTTCTTC.

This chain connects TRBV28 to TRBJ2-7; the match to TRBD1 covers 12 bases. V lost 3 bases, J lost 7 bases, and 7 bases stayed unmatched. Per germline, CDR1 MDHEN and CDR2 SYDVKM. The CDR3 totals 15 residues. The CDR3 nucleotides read TGTGCCAGCAGTTTGGAGGGACAGGGGGCGGGTGAGCAGTACTTC. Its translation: CASSLEGQGAGEQYF.

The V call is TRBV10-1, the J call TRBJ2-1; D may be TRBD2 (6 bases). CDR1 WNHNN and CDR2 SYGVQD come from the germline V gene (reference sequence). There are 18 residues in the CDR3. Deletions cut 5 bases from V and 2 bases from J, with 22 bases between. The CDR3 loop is CASSPAGVGSGPYNEQFF. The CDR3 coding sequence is TGCGCCAGCAGTCCGGCCGGGGTCGGGAGTGGCCCCTACAATGAGCAGTTCTTC.

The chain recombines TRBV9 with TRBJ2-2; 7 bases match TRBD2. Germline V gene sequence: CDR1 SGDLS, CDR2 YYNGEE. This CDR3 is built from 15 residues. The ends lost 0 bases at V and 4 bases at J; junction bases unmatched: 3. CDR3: CASSVGEGFTGELFF. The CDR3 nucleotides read TGTGCCAGCAGCGTAGGGGAGGGGTTCACCGGGGAGCTGTTTTTT.

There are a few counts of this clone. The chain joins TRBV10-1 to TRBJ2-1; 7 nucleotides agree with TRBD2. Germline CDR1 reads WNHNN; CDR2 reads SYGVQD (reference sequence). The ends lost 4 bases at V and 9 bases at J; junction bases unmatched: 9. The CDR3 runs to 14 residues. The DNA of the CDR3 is TGCGCCAGCAGTGCCGGACTAGTTGGGCCTGAGCAGTTCTTC. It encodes CASSAGLVGPEQFF.

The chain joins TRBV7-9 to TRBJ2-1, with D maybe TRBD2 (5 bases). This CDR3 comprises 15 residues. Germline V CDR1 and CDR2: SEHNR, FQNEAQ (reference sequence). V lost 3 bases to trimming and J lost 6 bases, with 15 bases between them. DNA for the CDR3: TGTGCCAGCAGCTTTGCGAGAGGACTGGCCAATGAGCAGTTCTTC. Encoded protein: CASSFARGLANEQFF.

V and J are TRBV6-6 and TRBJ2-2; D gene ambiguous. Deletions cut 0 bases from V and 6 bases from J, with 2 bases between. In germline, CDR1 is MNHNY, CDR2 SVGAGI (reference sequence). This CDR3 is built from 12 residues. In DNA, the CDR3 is TGTGCCAGCAGTTACTCACCCGGGGAGCTGTTTTTT. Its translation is CASSYSPGELFF.

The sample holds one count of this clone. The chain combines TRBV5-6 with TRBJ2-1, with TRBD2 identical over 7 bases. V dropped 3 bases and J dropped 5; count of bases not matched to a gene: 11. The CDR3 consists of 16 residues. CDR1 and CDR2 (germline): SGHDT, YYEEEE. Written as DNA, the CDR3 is TGTGCCAGCAGCTGGCTTGGCGGGAGCGTTAACAATGAGCAGTTCTTC. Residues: CASSWLGGSVNNEQFF.

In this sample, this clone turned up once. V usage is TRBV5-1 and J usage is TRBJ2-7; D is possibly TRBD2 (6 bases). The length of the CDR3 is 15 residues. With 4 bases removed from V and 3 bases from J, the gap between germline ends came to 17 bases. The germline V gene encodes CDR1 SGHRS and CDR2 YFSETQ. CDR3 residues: CASSHPGTEFYEQYF. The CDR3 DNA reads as TGCGCCAGCAGCCACCCCGGGACTGAGTTCTACGAGCAGTACTTC.

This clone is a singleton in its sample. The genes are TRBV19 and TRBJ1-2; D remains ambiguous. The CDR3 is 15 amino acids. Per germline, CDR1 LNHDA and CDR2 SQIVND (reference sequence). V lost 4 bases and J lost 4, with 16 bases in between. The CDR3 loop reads CASSNGRFLGYGYTF. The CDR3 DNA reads TGTGCCAGTAGTAATGGGAGGTTCCTGGGCTATGGCTACACCTTC.

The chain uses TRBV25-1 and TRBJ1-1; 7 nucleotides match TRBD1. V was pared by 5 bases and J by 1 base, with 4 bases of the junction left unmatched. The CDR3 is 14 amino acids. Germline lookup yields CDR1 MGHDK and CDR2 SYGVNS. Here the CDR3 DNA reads TGTGCCAGCAGTTCGGGACAGTGGAACACTGAAGCTTTCTTT. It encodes CASSSGQWNTEAFF.